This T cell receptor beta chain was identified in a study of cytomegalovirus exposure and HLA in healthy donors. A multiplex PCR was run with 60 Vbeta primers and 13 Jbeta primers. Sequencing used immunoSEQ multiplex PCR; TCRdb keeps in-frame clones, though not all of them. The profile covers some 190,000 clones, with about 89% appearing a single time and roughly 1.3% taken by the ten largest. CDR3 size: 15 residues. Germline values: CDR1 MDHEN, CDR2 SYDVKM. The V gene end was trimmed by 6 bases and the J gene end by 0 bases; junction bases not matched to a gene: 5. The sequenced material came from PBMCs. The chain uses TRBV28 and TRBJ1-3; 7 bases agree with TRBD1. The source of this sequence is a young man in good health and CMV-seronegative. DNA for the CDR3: TGTGCCAGCAGCCACCGGGACAGCTCTGGAAACACCATATATTTT. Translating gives CASSHRDSSGNTIYF.